This TCR beta chain is from a study of Tregs in tolerant kidney transplant recipients (dated by TCRdb to about 2019). For context, the study as a whole: Before combined kidney and bone marrow transplantation, this study identified donor-specific regulatory T cells using TCRbeta sequencing and then followed those same cells after transplant. TCRbeta repertoire sequencing was used in a few healthy controls to compare several ways of expanding Tregs specific for an allogeneic donor. Overall results and qualifications from the work: Biological reproducibility was not directly assessed, although technical replication error appeared to be minimal. Because only a small number of patients were included, the study had limitations, and the results will need to be validated in larger populations as well as under other immunosuppression protocols. Expanding Tregs with activated donor B cells appeared to identify the most biologically relevant and donor-specific TCRbeta repertoire.

The germline V gene (reference sequence) specifies SEHNR as CDR1 and FQNEAQ as CDR2. V is reduced by 3 bases and J by 4 bases, leaving a spacing of 12 bases between them. The CDR3 runs 14 amino acids, cysteine and phenylalanine included. The CDR3 DNA has 42 bases and is translated from base 1. For TCRbeta CDR3 sequencing, genomic DNA from the sorted cells was extracted using the QIAGEN DNeasy Blood and Tissue Kit. Through immunoSEQ, high-throughput TCRbeta CDR3 sequencing was done commercially, including PCR amplification with internal controls and bias correction. The authors processed their data as follows. Unique productive TCRbeta sequences were defined by CDR3 nucleotide sequence where primers matched, and otherwise by CDR3 amino acid sequence together with Vbeta and Jbeta genes. As a correction for sorting error, sequences shared between sorted populations at a frequency ratio of 2:1 or less were discarded, and the remaining shared sequences were assigned to the higher population. A sequence counted as donor-reactive if, in CFSE-low cells, the sequence had a frequency of at least 0.01% and was expanded at least 5-fold compared with unstimulated cells. Jensen-Shannon divergence, calculated on the top 100 TCRbeta sequences ranked by frequency, was used to quantify repertoire divergence. For samples with multiple sequencing runs, sorting error was corrected separately for each run before the runs were pooled. The immuneACCESS repertoire file appears here via TCRdb, limited to in-frame rearrangements. These files lack a portion of the clones; in checked studies, under half of the deficit traces to unresolved V genes, and the cause of the others is not known. Clonal size and the V and J genes are those of that table, whereas D and trimming came from the DNA. The sample includes around 43,000 clones, with more than 80% observed a single time. The ten top clones hold about 0.7% of the sample.

To note about this clone: Its antigen is still unknown. Per-base qualities were not stored, and no clone one base away is much larger.

Unstimulated Tregs (CD4+CD25+CD127-), CD4+ non-Tregs (CD4+CD25-), CD4 and CD8 cells were FACS-sorted from thawed PBMCs. Thawed PBMCs were rested overnight at 37 degrees C with about 180 IU/ml IL-2 before Treg sorting. Blood from healthy controls was obtained either as purchased buffy coats or from healthy volunteers. Healthy control blood was separated into PBMCs by Ficoll density gradient and cryopreserved, and patient PBMCs were collected both before and after transplant. The clonotype originates from a human donor in good health. Sequencing input: Tregs from blood. Recombination joined TRBV7-9 with TRBJ1-2, with the D gene call left open. The CDR3 region reads CASSFGEGPYGYTF. The nucleotide sequence is TGTGCCAGCAGCTTCGGGGAGGGTCCCTATGGCTACACCTTC. Here the CDR3 is joined to the reference TRBV7-9 and TRBJ1-2 genes, and the full variable domain is: DTGVSQNPRHKITKRGQNVTFRCDPISEHNRLYWYRQTLGQGPEFLTYFQNEAQLEKSRLLSDRFSAERPKGSFSTLEIQRTEQGDSAMYLCASSFGEGPYGYTFGSGTRLTVV.